This T cell receptor beta chain was sequenced during a study of OX40 agonist ivuxolimab in advanced cancers. Study-level background: Ivuxolimab was a fully human IgG2 agonistic monoclonal antibody targeting the costimulatory receptor OX40 (CD134). Intravenous ivuxolimab was administered to patients every 2 weeks at six dose levels: 0.01, 0.1, 0.3, 1.5, 3 and 10 mg/kg. Of the roughly 54 patients in dose escalation, 19 had hepatocellular carcinoma, some 15 had melanoma, 9 had renal cell carcinoma and 9 had head and neck cancer. In the dose-escalation cohort, 75% to 85% of patients were male, and the mean age was approximately 60 years with a range of roughly 20 to 80. Prior anti-PD-1, anti-PD-L1 or anti-CTLA-4 therapy was permitted, and approximately 42% of dose-escalation patients had received checkpoint inhibitors. Partial responses occurred in three dose-escalation patients: two with cutaneous melanoma and one with hepatocellular carcinoma. The purpose of peripheral TCRbeta sequencing was to test whether ivuxolimab changed TCR sequence diversity and led to clonal T-cell expansion. The paper describes the monotherapy dose-escalation part (N of about 57 patients) of the phase I trial of ivuxolimab.

Patients with autoimmune disease history or receiving systemic immunosuppression were excluded from the trial. Peripheral blood for TCR sequencing was drawn from every dose cohort at baseline, at cycle 4 day 1 and at cycle 7 day 1. Samples came from an open-label, multicenter, first-in-human phase I dose-escalation trial of ivuxolimab. Adults with locally advanced or metastatic melanoma, renal cell carcinoma, hepatocellular carcinoma or head and neck squamous cell carcinoma were enrolled in the trial. CD4+ and CD8+ T cells were sorted separately from peripheral blood before TCR sequencing. For sequencing of the TCRbeta CDR3 region, genomic DNA was extracted from the sorted cells. TCRbeta CDR3 regions were sequenced using the immunoSEQ Assay. This is the immuneACCESS table as TCRdb keeps it, with only in-frame sequences that have V and J called. A part of the clones is gone; compared with another copy, unresolved V genes explain less than half, and the rest is unexplained. The sample profile shows 80,000 to 95,000 clones; approximately 86% of them were found once. Less than 2% of the sample is taken by the ten largest.

Overall study results and their limits: Low levels of normalized T-cell clonal expansion were also seen in some patients who did not respond. The antigen specificity of the peripheral T cells that underwent clonal expansion was not determined. On average, CD8+ T cells showed more expanded clones than CD4+ T cells after ivuxolimab. At doses of 0.1 to 3.0 mg/kg, clonal expansion of both CD4+ and CD8+ T cells in blood was seen between baseline and week 6. In the 0.1-3.0 mg/kg groups, partial responders had among the lowest normalized peripheral clonal expansion, particularly in CD8+ T cells.

Looking up the germline V gene yields CDR1 MDHEN and CDR2 SYDVKM. Deletion took 6 bases off V and 10 bases off J, with a span of 15 bases between the germline ends. From cysteine to phenylalanine, the CDR3 is 12 amino acids long. Only CDR3 DNA is held: 36 bases, read in frame from base 1. Details on this clone: Its antigen specificity is not known. No much larger clonotype is one base removed from it; base qualities were not supplied.

Sequenced material: CD4+ or CD8+ T cells sorted from blood, taken in a trial of the OX40 agonist ivuxolimab. The TCR was taken from an adult with an advanced solid tumor such as melanoma, head and neck, liver or kidney cancer. This receptor chain uses TRBV28 and TRBJ1-1, with the identity of the D gene unclear. CDR3 sequence: CASRPSRTGAFF. The DNA reads TGTGCCAGCAGGCCCTCTAGGACGGGAGCTTTCTTT.